A selection of T cell receptor beta chains follows, all from one sample in a study of cytomegalovirus exposure and HLA in healthy donors. Here immunoSEQ multiplex PCR was the method, and the copy in TCRdb shows in-frame clones only, minus some. The repertoire includes 150,000 to 200,000 clones, 60% to 75% of them detected once, and 2.5% to 3% sits in the top ten. Sequencing input: PBMCs. These receptors all come from a woman in her forties or fifties in good health and CMV-seropositive. Both conserved end residues are part of each CDR3. The D gene is left open where the match is weak. The size entry is marked missing in some rows and otherwise reads once, few, many or a size class.

d_gene	v_gene	abundance	j_gene	CDR3aa	CDR3nt
-	TRBV18	few	TRBJ1-5	CASSPRDGGFNQPQHF	TGTGCCAGCTCACCGAGGGACGGGGGGTTCAATCAGCCCCAGCATTTT
TRBD2	TRBV7-6	-	TRBJ2-3	CASSPEGGGGSTDTQYF	TGTGCCAGCAGCCCGGAGGGGGGCGGGGGGTCCACAGATACGCAGTATTTT
TRBD2	TRBV10-3	-	TRBJ2-1	CAISESGGAYNEQFF	TGTGCCATCAGTGAGAGCGGGGGGGCCTACAATGAGCAGTTCTTC
-	TRBV10-3	-	TRBJ1-1	CAVTGLPNTEAFF	TGTGCCGTGACGGGACTGCCCAACACTGAAGCTTTCTTT
-	TRBV10-1	-	TRBJ2-3	CASSESAGRTDTQYF	TGCGCCAGCAGTGAGTCGGCAGGGCGCACAGATACGCAGTATTTT
-	TRBV7-2	-	TRBJ2-5	CASSLARRETQYF	TGTGCCAGCAGCCTGGCAAGGAGGGAGACCCAGTACTTC
TRBD2	TRBV5-1	-	TRBJ2-1	CASSSVPSGGAPYNEQFF	TGCGCCAGCAGCTCGGTTCCTAGCGGGGGGGCCCCCTACAATGAGCAGTTCTTC
-	TRBV27	-	TRBJ2-1	CASSSGGLDEQFF	TGTGCCAGCAGTTCGGGGGGCCTCGATGAGCAGTTCTTC
-	TRBV30	-	TRBJ1-3	CAWTNTNSGNTIYF	TGTGCCTGGACAAACACCAACTCTGGAAACACCATATATTTT
-	TRBV29-1	once	TRBJ1-4	CSARGNEKLFF	TGCAGTGCCCGGGGGAATGAAAAACTGTTTTTT
TRBD1	TRBV7-9	few	TRBJ1-1	CASSRGGTVGEAFF	TGTGCCAGCAGCAGGGGTGGGACAGTTGGAGAAGCTTTCTTT
-	TRBV5-1	-	TRBJ2-7	CASSFESYEQYF	TGCGCCAGCAGCTTTGAATCCTACGAGCAGTACTTC
-	TRBV5-1	few	TRBJ1-1	CASSLAGGLNTEAFF	TGCGCCAGCAGCTTGGCCGGGGGGCTGAACACTGAAGCTTTCTTT
-	TRBV9	-	TRBJ1-5	CASTCGQPQHF	TGTGCCAGCACCTGCGGTCAGCCCCAGCATTTT
TRBD2	TRBV2	-	TRBJ2-5	CASSMTGGYQETQYF	TGTGCCAGCAGTATGACGGGGGGGTACCAAGAGACCCAGTACTTC
-	TRBV4-1	-	TRBJ2-2	CASSPLSGELFF	TGCGCCAGCAGCCCATTGAGCGGGGAGCTGTTTTTT
-	TRBV1	-	TRBJ1-6	CTSSQDRGVGGSSYNSPLHF	TGCACCAGCAGCCAAGATCGAGGGGTTGGCGGGAGCTCCTATAATTCACCCCTCCACTTT
-	TRBV6-5	-	TRBJ1-3	CASSQRTDSGNTIYF	TGTGCCAGCAGTCAAAGGACAGACTCTGGAAACACCATATATTTT
-	TRBV10-3	-	TRBJ1-1	CAISDDINPAFF	TGTGCCATCAGTGATGACATAAACCCGGCTTTCTTT
-	TRBV4-2	-	TRBJ2-7	CASSQGASSYEQYF	TGTGCCAGCAGCCAAGGTGCCAGCTCCTACGAGCAGTACTTC
-	TRBV5-4	-	TRBJ2-7	CASSLTSGYEQYF	TGTGCCAGCAGCTTAACTTCCGGCTACGAGCAGTACTTC
-	TRBV5-6	many	TRBJ1-2	CASSLEGYGYTF	TGTGCCAGCAGCTTGGAGGGGTATGGCTACACCTTC
TRBD1	TRBV15	-	TRBJ1-4	CACGDQGAPNEKLFF	TGTGCCTGCGGCGACCAGGGGGCGCCTAATGAAAAACTGTTTTTT
TRBD2	TRBV5-6	-	TRBJ2-1	CASSLVKRGGRNEQFF	TGTGCCAGCAGCTTGGTGAAGCGGGGGGGCCGCAATGAGCAGTTCTTC
-	TRBV29-1	-	TRBJ2-2	CSARAWTGELFF	TGCAGCGCCCGAGCCTGGACCGGGGAGCTGTTTTTT
-	TRBV5-6	-	TRBJ1-5	CASSPSDRPNQPQHF	TGTGCCAGCAGCCCCTCGGACAGACCCAATCAGCCCCAGCATTTT
TRBD2	TRBV9	-	TRBJ2-5	CASSVAPSGGQETQYF	TGTGCCAGCAGCGTAGCTCCTAGCGGGGGGCAAGAGACCCAGTACTTC
-	TRBV5-1	-	TRBJ1-6	CTSSTRAANSPLHF	TGCACCAGCAGCACCAGGGCCGCTAATTCACCCCTCCACTTT
TRBD2	TRBV7-9	-	TRBJ2-1	CASSTTSGGENEQFF	TGTGCCAGCAGCACGACTAGCGGGGGGGAGAATGAGCAGTTCTTC
TRBD2	TRBV19	-	TRBJ2-5	CASSISGGAQETQYF	TGTGCCAGTAGTATCAGCGGGGGGGCTCAAGAGACCCAGTACTTC
TRBD2	TRBV19	few	TRBJ2-5	CASSLAGGIGGETQYF	TGTGCCAGCTCTCTAGCGGGGGGGATTGGCGGGGAGACCCAGTACTTC
-	TRBV7-9	-	TRBJ1-4	CASSLIRDEKLFF	TGTGCCAGCAGCTTAATACGCGATGAAAAACTGTTTTTT
TRBD1	TRBV2	few	TRBJ1-2	CAGQGSVYGYTF	TGTGCCGGACAGGGGAGTGTCTATGGCTACACCTTC
TRBD2	TRBV9	-	TRBJ2-5	CASSPGGTTQETQYF	TGTGCCAGCAGCCCCGGGGGGACTACTCAAGAGACCCAGTACTTC
TRBD1	TRBV19	-	TRBJ1-2	CASSNRGLYGYTF	TGTGCCAGTAGTAACAGGGGGCTCTATGGCTACACCTTC
-	TRBV2	-	TRBJ2-7	CASSEIRYEQYF	TGTGCCAGCAGTGAAATACGGTACGAGCAGTACTTC
-	TRBV7-6	-	TRBJ2-2	CASSFGGGPTGELFF	TGTGCCAGCAGCTTTGGCGGGGGCCCTACCGGGGAGCTGTTTTTT
-	TRBV15	-	TRBJ1-4	CATKGLEADEKLFF	TGTGCCACCAAAGGCCTTGAGGCGGATGAAAAACTGTTTTTT
-	TRBV6-1	-	TRBJ1-6	CASSEFSTPPLHF	TGTGCCAGCAGTGAATTTAGTACTCCACCCCTCCACTTT